These 14 T cell receptor beta chains were sequenced from one sample in a study of blood T cell repertoires in COVID-19. Libraries were prepared by immunoSEQ multiplex PCR; TCRdb keeps only in-frame clonotypes and omits some of them. Of about 46,000 clones in the sample, around 88% were seen once. Sequencing used peripheral blood. The receptors here all came from a woman older than 75 with acute or convalescent COVID-19.

This CDR3 reads CASSQRQGPDTIYF. DNA of the CDR3: TGTGCCAGCAGTCAAAGACAGGGGCCGGACACCATATATTTT. This rearrangement joins TRBV6-6 to TRBJ1-3; 8 nucleotides align to TRBD1. From germline, CDR1 is MNHNY and CDR2 SVGAGI (reference sequence). Trimming cost V 5 bases and J 8 bases; bases outside gene matches: 8. The CDR3 runs to 14 residues.

The chain links TRBV19 to TRBJ1-1; 9 bases agree with TRBD1. Germline values: CDR1 LNHDA, CDR2 SQIVND (reference sequence). V dropped 6 bases and J dropped 5; count of bases not matched to a gene: 7. The CDR3 length is 14 residues. DNA of the CDR3: TGTGCCAGTAGGTTACAGGGGGCAAGGACTGAAGCTTTCTTT. Its translation: CASRLQGARTEAFF.

This chain links TRBV7-9 with TRBJ2-5; 10 nucleotides agree with TRBD1. CDR1 and CDR2 (germline): SEHNR, FQNEAQ (reference sequence). V was pared by 5 bases and J by 4 bases, with 10 bases of the junction left unmatched. This CDR3 has 16 residues. CDR3 amino acids: CASSGPGQGIGETQYF. CDR3 DNA: TGTGCCAGCAGCGGTCCGGGACAGGGGATCGGAGAGACCCAGTACTTC.

V usage is TRBV18 and J usage is TRBJ2-7; a possible D gene is TRBD2 (5 bases). Germline CDR1 is KGHSH and CDR2 is LQKENI. This CDR3 is 14 amino acids long. Trimming shortened V by 1 base and J by 5 bases, and 12 bases separated the two germline ends. As DNA, the CDR3 is TGTGCCAGCTCACCACTTATCGGGAAGGACGAGCAGTACTTC. It is translated as CASSPLIGKDEQYF. Together with reference TRBV18 and TRBJ2-7, the CDR3 gives the full variable domain: NAGVMQNPRHLVRRRGQEARLRCSPMKGHSHVYWYRQLPEEGLKFMVYLQKENIIDESGMPKERFSAEFPKEGPSILRIQQVVRGDSAAYFCASSPLIGKDEQYFGPGTRLTVT.

The V gene is TRBV3-1 (or the pseudogene TRBV3-2), the J gene TRBJ2-3, with 10 nucleotides matching TRBD2. Trimming at V came to 5 bases and at J to 10 bases, leaving 12 bases not matched to a gene. The germline V gene has CDR1 LGHDT and CDR2 YNNKEL (reference sequence). The length of the CDR3 is 15 residues. CDR3 DNA sequence: TGTGCCAGCAGCTCCAGCGGGGGGGCTTATGGGGCGCAGTATTTT. It codes for CASSSSGGAYGAQYF.

The chain recombines TRBV6-1 with TRBJ2-3; 7 nucleotides align to TRBD2. Trimming removed 3 bases from V and 4 bases from J; junction bases left unmatched: 7. The CDR3 has 15 amino acids. Germline CDR1 MNHNS, CDR2 SASEGT. CDR3 residues: CASSDVGLAADTQYF. CDR3 nucleotides: TGTGCCAGCAGTGATGTAGGGCTAGCGGCAGATACGCAGTATTTT.

The V call is TRBV19, the J call TRBJ1-2, with a weak D call TRBD1 (5 bases). The germline gives CDR1 LNHDA, CDR2 SQIVND (reference sequence). CDR3 length: 12 residues. CDR3 bases: TGTGCTTCCGATCGGGGGAATTATGGCTACACCTTC. This gives the protein CASDRGNYGYTF.

In its sample, this clone was seen a few times. The V call is TRBV6-5, the J call TRBJ1-2, with 8 nucleotides matching TRBD1. The CDR3 runs 15 residues. Germline V CDR1 and CDR2: MNHEY, SVGAGI. With V trimmed by 6 bases and J by 6 bases, 12 bases remained unmatched. The CDR3 protein is CASRAGGGRGHGYTF. The CDR3 DNA follows: TGTGCCAGCAGGGCAGGGGGCGGAAGAGGGCATGGCTACACCTTC.

The chain recombines TRBV5-5 with TRBJ1-1, with a weak D call TRBD1 (6 bases). Trimming shortened V by 5 bases and J by 2 bases, and 10 bases separated the two germline ends. CDR1 is SGHKS, CDR2 YYEKEE, per germline (reference sequence). The CDR3 loop spans 13 amino acids. DNA for the CDR3: TGTGCCAGCAGGTTACAGGGAAACACTGAAGCTTTCTTT. Its translation: CASRLQGNTEAFF.

On this clone: This sample includes further DNA sequences coding for the same CDR3. V usage is TRBV5-1 and J usage is TRBJ2-3; 10 positions match TRBD2. This CDR3 is 16 amino acids long. Germline V gene data show CDR1 as SGHRS and CDR2 as YFSETQ. V was pared by 1 base and J by 1 base, with 3 bases of the junction left unmatched. The CDR3 is CASSLSLAGGTDTQYF. CDR3 coding DNA: TGCGCCAGCAGCTTGTCGCTAGCGGGGGGCACAGATACGCAGTATTTT.

The genes are TRBV5-1 and TRBJ2-7, with 7 bases that match TRBD1. This CDR3 spans 15 amino acids. Germline values: CDR1 SGHRS, CDR2 YFSETQ. Germline trimming cut 4 bases from V and 4 bases from J; bases unmatched to any gene: 11. The CDR3 loop is CASSGDSQGYYEQYF. CDR3 nucleotides: TGCGCCAGCAGCGGGGACAGCCAAGGGTATTACGAGCAGTACTTC.

This clone appeared once. The chain has TRBV18 and TRBJ2-6; 10 bases agree with TRBD1. J lost 1 base, V lost 2 bases, and 11 bases had no gene match. Per germline, CDR1 KGHSH and CDR2 LQKENI. The CDR3 length is 20 residues. DNA for the CDR3: TGTGCCAGCTCACCATGGGTCCGACAGGGGGCTTCTTCTGGGGCCAACGTCCTGACTTTC. This gives the protein CASSPWVRQGASSGANVLTF.

The chain couples TRBV7-6 to TRBJ2-5; D might be TRBD1 (6 bases). V lost 4 bases and J lost 0, with 12 bases in between. Germline CDR1 reads SGHVS; CDR2 reads FNYEAQ. The CDR3 extends over 15 amino acids. CDR3 coding DNA: TGTGCCAGCAGCTCGAGAAGGACAGACCAAGAGACCCAGTACTTC. Protein product: CASSSRRTDQETQYF.

The chain carries TRBV7-9 and TRBJ2-1; D is possibly TRBD2 (5 bases). The length of the CDR3 is 12 residues. Germline loops: CDR1 SEHNR, CDR2 FQNEAQ (reference sequence). Trimming pared 6 bases from V and 11 bases from J, leaving 14 bases between. Written as DNA, the CDR3 is TGTGCCAGCAGTACGACTATTTCCCAGCAGTTCTTC. It is translated as CASSTTISQQFF.